A selection of T cell receptor beta chains follows, all from one sample in a study of beta chain features in type 1 diabetes. Profiled with immunoSEQ multiplex PCR; TCRdb holds only in-frame clones, not every one. Here the sample spans under 300,000 clones, about 30% being singletons. Sequencing used central memory CD4+ T cells from blood. Receptors originate from a man aged 30-40 years in good health. The CDR3 runs from the conserved cysteine through the conserved F or W. Fields, in order: D gene, clone size, V gene, J gene, CDR3 DNA, CDR3 protein. The D gene is left open where the match is weak. Expanded clones get a size class; other rows say once, few or many, or leave the size out.

>TRBD1|NA|TRBV11-2|TRBJ2-3
TGTGCCAGCAGGCTGGGGACAGCAGATACGCAGTATTTT
CASRLGTADTQYF
>NA|NA|TRBV30|TRBJ2-1
TGTGCCTGGAGTGCGGGCGAAAGGCAGTTCTTC
CAWSAGERQFF
>NA|few|TRBV14|TRBJ2-3
TGTGCCAGCAGCCAAGATTTAAGGGGGACGCAGTATTTT
CASSQDLRGTQYF
>NA|few|TRBV20-1|TRBJ1-2
TGCAGTCTACTCTCCCATTATGGCTACACCTTC
CSLLSHYGYTF
>NA|few|TRBV7-9|TRBJ2-7
TGTGCCAGCAGCTTAATGCTTGGCGAGCAGTACTTC
CASSLMLGEQYF
>NA|few|TRBV18|TRBJ1-1
TGTGCCAGCTCACCCTCGACAGGGAACACTGAAGCTTTCTTT
CASSPSTGNTEAFF
>TRBD2|few|TRBV14|TRBJ2-5
TGTGCCAGCAGCCTCGGGACTAGCGGGCAGACCCAGTACTTC
CASSLGTSGQTQYF
>NA|once|TRBV28|TRBJ2-1
TGTGCCAGCAGATCCAATGAGCAGTTCTTC
CASRSNEQFF
>NA|NA|TRBV6-5|TRBJ2-5
TGTGCCAGCAGTTGGGGAGAGACCCAGTACTTC
CASSWGETQYF
>NA|once|TRBV5-1|TRBJ2-1
TGCGCCAGCAGCTCGCATAACAATGAGCAGTTCTTC
CASSSHNNEQFF
>TRBD1|NA|TRBV5-1|TRBJ1-1
TGCGCCAGCAGCGCAACGGACAGGGCAACTGAAGCTTTCTTT
CASSATDRATEAFF
>NA|NA|TRBV29-1|TRBJ2-4
TGCAGCGTTGAAGATTGGGGCAGGGCCAAAAACATTCAGTACTTC
CSVEDWGRAKNIQYF
>NA|NA|TRBV2|TRBJ2-1
TGTGCCAGCACCGGGAACGGCGAAATCAATGAGCAGTTCTTC
CASTGNGEINEQFF
>TRBD1|many|TRBV5-4|TRBJ1-5
TGTGCCAGCAGCCGGGACAGGGCCCCTCAGCCCCAGCATTTT
CASSRDRAPQPQHF
>NA|few|TRBV4-3|TRBJ2-3
TGCGCCAGCAGCCAAGGAGATACAGATACGCAGTATTTT
CASSQGDTDTQYF
>NA|few|TRBV5-4|TRBJ1-1
TGTGCCAGCAGCTTGGCGGCCGGGGGCTTGGGCACTGAAGCTTTCTTT
CASSLAAGGLGTEAFF
>TRBD2|few|TRBV7-2|TRBJ2-5
TGTGCCAGCAGCTTAGCCGGACTAGCGGAAGAGACCCAGTACTTC
CASSLAGLAEETQYF
>NA|NA|TRBV4-2|TRBJ2-1
TGTGCCAGCAGCCAAGAATACGGGGGCCTCAATGAGCAGTTCTTC
CASSQEYGGLNEQFF
>NA|NA|TRBV9|TRBJ2-3
TGTGCCAGCAGCCTGGGACCCGCGGCCGATACGCAGTATTTT
CASSLGPAADTQYF
>NA|NA|TRBV9|TRBJ1-1
TGTGCCAGCAGCGATGGGGGGACCACTGAAGCTTTCTTT
CASSDGGTTEAFF
>TRBD1|NA|TRBV30|TRBJ1-5
TGTGCCTGGAGTAGGGGACAGGGAATTCAGCCCCAGCATTTT
CAWSRGQGIQPQHF
>TRBD2|NA|TRBV5-4|TRBJ2-1
TGTGCCAGCACCCATAGCGGGGGGACTTACAATGAGCAGTTCTTC
CASTHSGGTYNEQFF
>NA|NA|TRBV10-3|TRBJ2-7
TGTGCCATCAGTGAGTCGGCAGGGAGGTACGAGCAGTACTTC
CAISESAGRYEQYF
>NA|NA|TRBV15|TRBJ2-5
TGTGCCACCAGCAAAATCCCGGTAGGGGCCCAGTACTTC
CATSKIPVGAQYF
>NA|few|TRBV7-9|TRBJ2-5
TGTGCCAGCAGGAAGGCAGGGGCCACTCAAGAGACCCAGTACTTC
CASRKAGATQETQYF
>TRBD1|many|TRBV28|TRBJ2-1
TGTGCCAGCAGCACCTCCGGGACCAGGGGGAATGAGCAGTTCTTC
CASSTSGTRGNEQFF
>NA|few|TRBV29-1|TRBJ2-1
TGCAGCGTTGATGGGGCCAACAATGAGCAGTTCTTC
CSVDGANNEQFF
>TRBD1|many|TRBV28|TRBJ2-7
TGTGCCAGCGGCAGGACAGGGGCGCGACTCTCCTACGAGCAGTACTTC
CASGRTGARLSYEQYF
>NA|NA|TRBV23-1|TRBJ1-4
TGCGCCAGCAGTCACTCCGGGACACCTAATGAAAAACTGTTTTTT
CASSHSGTPNEKLFF
>NA|few|TRBV7-2|TRBJ2-7
TGTGCCAGCAGCTGGTCCCAGGGGAACTACGAGCAGTACTTC
CASSWSQGNYEQYF
>NA|few|TRBV5-1|TRBJ2-3
TGCGCCAGTCGCGAGGAATCAGATACGCAGTATTTT
CASREESDTQYF
>NA|few|TRBV28|TRBJ2-5
TGTGCCAGCCTTAGGAGGGACAAAAGGGTGACCCAGTACTTC
CASLRRDKRVTQYF
>NA|NA|TRBV6-5|TRBJ2-5
TGTGCCAGCAGTTACGGAGAGACCCAGTACTTC
CASSYGETQYF
>NA|few|TRBV5-1|TRBJ2-3
TGCGCCAGCAGCTTGGGCGGAACTAGCACAGATACGCAGTATTTT
CASSLGGTSTDTQYF
>NA|NA|TRBV30|TRBJ1-2
TGTGCCTGGAGTGTATCTACAGGGAACTATGGCTACACCTTC
CAWSVSTGNYGYTF
>NA|NA|TRBV15|TRBJ1-1
TGTGCCACCAGCAGAGACGGATGGACTGAAGCTTTCTTT
CATSRDGWTEAFF
>NA|NA|TRBV7-2|TRBJ2-5
TGTGCCAGCAGCTTGGGGGGCGCCTCGGGAGAGACCCAGTACTTC
CASSLGGASGETQYF
>NA|few|TRBV18|TRBJ1-1
TGTGCCAGCTCACCGGCCGGGCTTGGGATCACTGAAGCTTTCTTT
CASSPAGLGITEAFF
>TRBD1|NA|TRBV4-1|TRBJ2-1
TGCGCCAGCAGCCAAGTTAGACAGGGGTATGAGCAGTTCTTC
CASSQVRQGYEQFF
>TRBD2|NA|TRBV7-2|TRBJ2-1
TGTGCCAGCAGCCAGGGACTATTATCCAATGAGCAGTTCTTC
CASSQGLLSNEQFF
>NA|few|TRBV7-2|TRBJ2-1
TGTGCCAGCAGCTTAGAGGGGGTAGGCTACAATGAGCAGTTCTTC
CASSLEGVGYNEQFF
>NA|NA|TRBV7-2|TRBJ2-7
TGTGCCAGCAGCATGGGGGCAACTCGTTACTTC
CASSMGATRYF